This passage covers 5 T cell receptor beta chains from one sample sequenced in a study of Graves' ophthalmopathy and Graves' hyperthyroidism. As the template, RNA transcripts were used to amplify TCR beta CDR3 regions. HTBI primers were employed in first-round RT-PCR, then a second-round multiplex PCR followed. TCRdb reprocessed the multiplex PCR reads with MiXCR, giving one entry per CDR3 protein. The sample shows 200,000 to 250,000 distinct CDR3 sequences, 20% to 25% of them seen only once. The sequenced sample consisted of peripheral blood. These receptors were obtained from a woman between 45 and 60 years old with Graves' ophthalmopathy.

This chain connects TRBV6-1 to TRBJ1-2, with D hard to call. The CDR3 is made up of 16 amino acids. V lost 7 bases and J 6 bases, leaving 24 bases between the germline ends. Per germline, CDR1 MNHNS and CDR2 SASEGT. In DNA, the CDR3 is TGTGCCAGCAACATTCGGCCCCGGACTCAGCTAAATGGCTACACCTTC. This gives the protein CASNIRPRTQLNGYTF.

This clonotype has at least ten counts. The CDR3 loop reads CAWSKSDRAGELFF. The CDR3 DNA is TGTGCCTGGAGTAAAAGTGACAGGGCCGGGGAGCTGTTTTTT. The V call is TRBV30, the J call TRBJ2-2, with 7 bases aligning to TRBD1. The CDR3 runs 14 residues. Germline V lookup: CDR1 GTSNPN, CDR2 SVGIG (reference sequence). V was pared by 2 bases and J by 6 bases, with 6 bases of the junction left unmatched.

The chain couples TRBV5-1 to TRBJ1-2; possibly TRBD1 for D (6 bases). CDR1 is SGHRS and CDR2 is YFSETQ in the germline V gene. Trimming left V 4 bases short and J 7 bases short, with 14 bases between. The CDR3 has 13 amino acids. CDR3 amino acids: CASSREQGGGYTF. The CDR3 DNA reads as TGCGCCAGCAGCCGAGAACAGGGCGGTGGCTACACCTTC.

This clonotype was seen a few times. The DNA for the CDR3 is TGCAGTGCTAAGGGGACTAGCGGGAGGCAAGAGACCCAGTACTTC. This sequence encodes CSAKGTSGRQETQYF. The chain recombines TRBV20-1 with TRBJ2-5; 15 positions agree with TRBD2. Germline V gene data show CDR1 as DFQATT and CDR2 as SNEGSKA (reference sequence). V lost 4 bases, J lost 2 bases, and 2 bases stayed unmatched. This CDR3 is built from 15 residues.

This clonotype was recorded many times. The chain is built from TRBV2 and TRBJ1-5; D perhaps matches TRBD1 (5 bases). Trimming removed 4 bases from V and 0 bases from J, with 10 bases in between. This CDR3 contains 15 residues. Looked up from germline, CDR1 is SNHLY and CDR2 is FYNNEI. Here the CDR3 reads CASSATDNSNQPQHF. The CDR3 nucleotides read TGTGCCAGCAGTGCGACAGATAATAGCAATCAGCCCCAGCATTTT.